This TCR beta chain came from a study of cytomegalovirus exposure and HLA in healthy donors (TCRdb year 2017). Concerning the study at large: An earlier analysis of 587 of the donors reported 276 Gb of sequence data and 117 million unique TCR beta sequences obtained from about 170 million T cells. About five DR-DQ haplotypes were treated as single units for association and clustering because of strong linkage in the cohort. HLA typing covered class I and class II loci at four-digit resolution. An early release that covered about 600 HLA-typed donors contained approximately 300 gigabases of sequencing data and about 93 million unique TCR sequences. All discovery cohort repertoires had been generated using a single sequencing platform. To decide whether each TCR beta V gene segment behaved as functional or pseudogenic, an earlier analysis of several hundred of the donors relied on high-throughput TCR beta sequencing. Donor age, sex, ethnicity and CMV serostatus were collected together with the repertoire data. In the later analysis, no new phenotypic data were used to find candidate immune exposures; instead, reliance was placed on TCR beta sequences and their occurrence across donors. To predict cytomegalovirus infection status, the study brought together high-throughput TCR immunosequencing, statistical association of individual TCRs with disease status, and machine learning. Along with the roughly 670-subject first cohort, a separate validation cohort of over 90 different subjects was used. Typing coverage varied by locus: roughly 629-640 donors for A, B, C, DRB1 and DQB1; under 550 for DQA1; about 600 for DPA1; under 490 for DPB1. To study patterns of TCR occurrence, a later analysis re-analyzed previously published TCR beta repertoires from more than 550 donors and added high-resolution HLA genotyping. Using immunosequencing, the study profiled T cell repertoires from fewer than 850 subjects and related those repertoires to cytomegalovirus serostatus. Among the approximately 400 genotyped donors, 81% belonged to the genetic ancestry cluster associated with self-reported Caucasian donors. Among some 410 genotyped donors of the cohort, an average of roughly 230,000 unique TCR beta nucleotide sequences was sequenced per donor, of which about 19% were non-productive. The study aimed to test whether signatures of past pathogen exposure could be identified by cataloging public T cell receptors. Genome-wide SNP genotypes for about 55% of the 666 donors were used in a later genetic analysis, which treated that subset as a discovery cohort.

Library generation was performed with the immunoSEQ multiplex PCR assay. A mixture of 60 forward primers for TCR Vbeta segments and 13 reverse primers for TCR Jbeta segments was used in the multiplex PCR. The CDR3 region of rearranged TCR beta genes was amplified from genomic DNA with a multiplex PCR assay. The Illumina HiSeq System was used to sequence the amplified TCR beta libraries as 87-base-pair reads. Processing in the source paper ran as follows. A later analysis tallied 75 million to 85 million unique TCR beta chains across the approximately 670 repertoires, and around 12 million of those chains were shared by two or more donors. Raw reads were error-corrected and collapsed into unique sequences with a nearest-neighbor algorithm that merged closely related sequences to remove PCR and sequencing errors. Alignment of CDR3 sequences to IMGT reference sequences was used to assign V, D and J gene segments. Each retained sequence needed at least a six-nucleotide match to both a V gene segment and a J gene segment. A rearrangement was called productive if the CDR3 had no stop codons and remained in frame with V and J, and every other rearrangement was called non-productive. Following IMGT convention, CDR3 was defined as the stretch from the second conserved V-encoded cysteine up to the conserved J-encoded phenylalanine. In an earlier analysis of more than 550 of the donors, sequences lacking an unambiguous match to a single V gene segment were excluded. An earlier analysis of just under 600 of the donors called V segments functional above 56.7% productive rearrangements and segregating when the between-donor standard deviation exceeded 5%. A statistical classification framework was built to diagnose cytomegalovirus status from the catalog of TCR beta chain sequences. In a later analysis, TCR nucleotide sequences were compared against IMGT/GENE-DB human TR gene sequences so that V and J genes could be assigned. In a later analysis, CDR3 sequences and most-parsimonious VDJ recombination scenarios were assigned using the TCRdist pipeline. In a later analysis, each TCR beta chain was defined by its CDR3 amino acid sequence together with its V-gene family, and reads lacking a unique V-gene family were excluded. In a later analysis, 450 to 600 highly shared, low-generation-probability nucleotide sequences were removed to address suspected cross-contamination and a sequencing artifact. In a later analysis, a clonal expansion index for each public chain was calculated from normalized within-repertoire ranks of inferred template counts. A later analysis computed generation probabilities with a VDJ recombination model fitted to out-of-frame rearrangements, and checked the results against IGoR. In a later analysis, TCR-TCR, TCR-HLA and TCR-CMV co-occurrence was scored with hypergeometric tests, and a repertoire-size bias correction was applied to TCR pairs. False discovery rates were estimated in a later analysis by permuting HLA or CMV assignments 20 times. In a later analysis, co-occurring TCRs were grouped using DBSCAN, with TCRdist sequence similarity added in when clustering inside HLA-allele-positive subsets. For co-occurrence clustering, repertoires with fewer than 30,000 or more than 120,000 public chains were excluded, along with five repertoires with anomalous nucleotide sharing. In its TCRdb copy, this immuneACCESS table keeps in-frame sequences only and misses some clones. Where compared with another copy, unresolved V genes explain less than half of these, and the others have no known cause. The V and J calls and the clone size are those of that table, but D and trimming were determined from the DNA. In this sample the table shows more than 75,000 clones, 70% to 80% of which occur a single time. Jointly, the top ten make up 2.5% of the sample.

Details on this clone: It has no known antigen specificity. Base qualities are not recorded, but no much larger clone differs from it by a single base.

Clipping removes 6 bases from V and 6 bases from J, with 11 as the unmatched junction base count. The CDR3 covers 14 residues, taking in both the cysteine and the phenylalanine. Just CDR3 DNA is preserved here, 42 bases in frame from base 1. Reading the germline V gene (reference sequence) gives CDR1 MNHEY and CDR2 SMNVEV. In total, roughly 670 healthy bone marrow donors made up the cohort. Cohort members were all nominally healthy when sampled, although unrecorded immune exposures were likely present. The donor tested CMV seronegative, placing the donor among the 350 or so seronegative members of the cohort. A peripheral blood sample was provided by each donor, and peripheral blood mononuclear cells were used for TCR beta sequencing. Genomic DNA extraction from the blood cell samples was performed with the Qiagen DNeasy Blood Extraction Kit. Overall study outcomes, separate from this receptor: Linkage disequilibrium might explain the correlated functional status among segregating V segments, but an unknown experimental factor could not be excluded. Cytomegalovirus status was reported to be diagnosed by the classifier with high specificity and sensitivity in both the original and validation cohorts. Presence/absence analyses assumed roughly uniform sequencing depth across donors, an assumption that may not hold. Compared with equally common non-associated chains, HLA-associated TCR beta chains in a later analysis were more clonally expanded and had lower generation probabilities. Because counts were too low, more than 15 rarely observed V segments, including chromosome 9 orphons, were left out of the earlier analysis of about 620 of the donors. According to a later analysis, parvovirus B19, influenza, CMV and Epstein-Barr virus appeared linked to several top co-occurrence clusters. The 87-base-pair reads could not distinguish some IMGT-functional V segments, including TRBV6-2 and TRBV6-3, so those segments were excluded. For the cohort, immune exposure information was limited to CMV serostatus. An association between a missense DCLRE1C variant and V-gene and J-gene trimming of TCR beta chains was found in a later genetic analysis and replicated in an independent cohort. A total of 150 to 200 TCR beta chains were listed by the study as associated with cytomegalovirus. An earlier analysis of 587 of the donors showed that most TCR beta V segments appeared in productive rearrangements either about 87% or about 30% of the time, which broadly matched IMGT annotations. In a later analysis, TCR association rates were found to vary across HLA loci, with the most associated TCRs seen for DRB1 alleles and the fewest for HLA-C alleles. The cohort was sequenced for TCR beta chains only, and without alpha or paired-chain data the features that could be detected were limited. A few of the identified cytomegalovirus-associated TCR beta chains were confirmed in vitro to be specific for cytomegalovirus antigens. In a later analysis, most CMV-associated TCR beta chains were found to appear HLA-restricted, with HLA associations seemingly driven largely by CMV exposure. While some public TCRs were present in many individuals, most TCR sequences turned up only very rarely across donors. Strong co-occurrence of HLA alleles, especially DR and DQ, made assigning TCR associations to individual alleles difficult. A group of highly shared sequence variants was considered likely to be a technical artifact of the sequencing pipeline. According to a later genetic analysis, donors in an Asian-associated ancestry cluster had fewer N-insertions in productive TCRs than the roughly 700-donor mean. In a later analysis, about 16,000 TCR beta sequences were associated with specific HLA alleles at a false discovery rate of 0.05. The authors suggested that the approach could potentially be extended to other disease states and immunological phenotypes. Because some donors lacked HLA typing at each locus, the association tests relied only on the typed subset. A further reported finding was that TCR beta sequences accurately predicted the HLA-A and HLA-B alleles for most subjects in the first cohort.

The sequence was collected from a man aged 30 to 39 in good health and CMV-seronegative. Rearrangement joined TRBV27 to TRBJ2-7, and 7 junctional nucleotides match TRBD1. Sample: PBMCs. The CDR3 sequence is CASRLDRATAEQYF. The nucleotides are TGTGCCAGCAGACTAGACAGGGCGACGGCCGAGCAGTACTTC.